The 28 T cell receptor beta chains in this list originate from one sample, sequenced in a study of CD8 T cells in ankylosing spondylitis. Study conclusions and caveats: It appeared that ankylosing spondylitis blood was characterized by a TCR beta motif of fewer than 10 highly homologous variants.

These receptors are not linked to any known antigen. TCRdb reprocessed the 5' RACE reads via MiXCR and lists one record per CDR3 protein. Here the sample spans around 430,000 distinct CDR3 sequences, 15% to 20% being singletons. The sequenced material came from blood, either unsorted or a sorted T cell fraction (not recorded which). These receptors all come from a male donor with ankylosing spondylitis.

This clonotype has at least ten counts. The rearrangement joins TRBV4-2 to TRBJ2-7; 7 nucleotides line up with TRBD1. Germline values: CDR1 LGHNA, CDR2 YNFKEQ. CDR3 length: 14 residues. After removal of 0 bases from V and 2 bases from J, the junction contained 1 base not matched to a gene. CDR3 in amino acids: CASSQEGQTYEQYF. The CDR3 DNA sequence: TGTGCCAGCAGCCAAGAGGGACAGACCTACGAGCAGTACTTC.

This clonotype was counted a few times. This chain links TRBV5-1 with TRBJ1-1; no clear D gene. The V end was cut by 0 bases, the J end by 0 bases, with 12 bases between. This CDR3 has 16 residues. Germline CDR1 and CDR2: SGHRS and YFSETQ. The CDR3 here is CASSLGGRSMNTEAFF. CDR3 nucleotides: TGCGCCAGCAGCTTGGGTGGCAGATCGATGAACACTGAAGCTTTCTTT.

This clonotype has only a few counts. The V and J genes are TRBV19 and TRBJ1-1; the match to TRBD1 covers 8 bases. CDR1 is LNHDA, CDR2 SQIVND, per germline (reference sequence). CDR3 length: 13 amino acids. V lost 5 bases and J lost 4; bases outside the gene matches: 3. In DNA form, the CDR3 reads TGTGCCAGTAGTGCCCAGGGGGCCACTGAAGCTTTCTTT. As protein: CASSAQGATEAFF.

This chain uses TRBV20-1 with TRBJ2-1; D possibly corresponds to TRBD1 (5 bases). From germline, CDR1 is DFQATT and CDR2 SNEGSKA (reference sequence). V was trimmed by 6 bases and J by 3 bases, leaving 12 bases between them. There are 13 residues in the CDR3. The CDR3 spells CSARSDSYNEQFF. The CDR3 bases are TGCAGTGCCCGCTCCGACAGCTACAATGAGCAGTTCTTC.

The chain is built from TRBV3-1 and TRBJ2-7; D remains unclear. The CDR3 is 15 amino acids. The germline V and J ends were trimmed by 0 bases and 0 bases, with 9 bases remaining between them. Germline V gene lookup returns CDR1 LGHDT and CDR2 YNNKEL (reference sequence). The CDR3 region is CASSQDKVHSYEQYF. CDR3 in DNA: TGTGCCAGCAGCCAAGATAAGGTACACTCCTACGAGCAGTACTTC.

This chain joins TRBV6-1 and TRBJ1-2; 9 bases are shared with TRBD1. Trimming at V came to 6 bases and at J to 8 bases, leaving 10 bases not matched to a gene. Germline CDR1 and CDR2: MNHNS and SASEGT. This CDR3 has 14 amino acids. CDR3 nucleotides: TGTGCCAGCAGCCAACCCCCGGGACAGGGCGGCTACACCTTC. It yields the protein CASSQPPGQGGYTF.

This clonotype appeared a few times. The rearrangement links TRBV5-1 to TRBJ2-7; no definite D call. The germline gives CDR1 SGHRS, CDR2 YFSETQ. Between the trimmed V and J ends, which lost 4 bases and 6 bases, there was a span of 11 bases. This CDR3 is 12 amino acids long. CDR3 sequence (DNA): TGCGCCAGCAGCCTAGGGATGGGCGAGCAGTACTTC. Translating gives CASSLGMGEQYF.

The rearrangement links TRBV20-1 to TRBJ1-2; 9 nucleotides match TRBD1. CDR3 length: 15 amino acids. The V gene's germline CDR1 is DFQATT and CDR2 SNEGSKA (reference sequence). With V trimmed by 1 base and J by 6 bases, 9 bases remained unmatched. The CDR3 nucleotides read TGCAGTGCTAGAGTTGCTTTGGGACAGGGTAATGGCTACACCTTC. Translated: CSARVALGQGNGYTF.

The chain carries TRBV20-1 and TRBJ2-7; D is possibly TRBD1 (6 bases). The V end lost 0 bases, the J end lost 7 bases, and 19 bases lay between the germline ends. The CDR3 has 15 amino acids. Per germline, CDR1 DFQATT and CDR2 SNEGSKA (reference sequence). This CDR3 is CSARDHGTTSREQYF. CDR3 sequence (DNA): TGCAGTGCTAGAGATCACGGGACAACCTCCCGGGAGCAGTACTTC.

This clonotype was found a few times. V gene TRBV5-1 combines with J gene TRBJ2-1; 7 bases are a match to TRBD1. Germline CDR1 and CDR2: SGHRS and YFSETQ. The CDR3 has 16 residues. The V segment lost 3 bases and the J segment 0 bases; nucleotides outside the gene matches: 6. CDR3 amino acids: CASSSGQTGSYNEQFF. The CDR3 DNA sequence: TGCGCCAGCAGCTCGGGACAGACAGGCTCCTACAATGAGCAGTTCTTC.

This clonotype was seen only a few times. The chain uses TRBV6-2 or TRBV6-3 and TRBJ2-2; no definite D call. Germline V gene data show CDR1 as MNHEY and CDR2 as SVGEGT. The CDR3 is 15 residues long. Trimming took off 7 bases at V and 4 bases at J, with 16 bases between the two ends. CDR3 nucleotide sequence: TGTGCCAGCACCCCCCGTGGCGCTGGCACCGGGGAGCTGTTTTTT. This gives the protein CASTPRGAGTGELFF.

The rearrangement uses TRBV5-6 and TRBJ2-7; unclear D gene. The germline gives CDR1 SGHDT, CDR2 YYEEEE. The CDR3 loop spans 14 amino acids. Trimming took 1 base from V and 4 from J, leaving 12 bases between them. The CDR3 nucleotides are TGTGCCAGCAGCTTGTCGGCCCTCGGTTACGAGCAGTACTTC. This codes for CASSLSALGYEQYF.

This clonotype was detected a few times. This chain links TRBV5-1 with TRBJ2-4; no definite D call. With 2 bases removed from V and 1 base from J, the gap between germline ends came to 16 bases. This CDR3 is built from 17 residues. Germline V gene data show CDR1 as SGHRS and CDR2 as YFSETQ. CDR3 sequence (DNA): TGCGCCAGCAGCTTAACCGGGCCGAGTGATGCCAAAAACATTCAGTACTTC. Residues: CASSLTGPSDAKNIQYF. Full variable domain (remainder filled in from reference TRBV5-1 and TRBJ2-4): KAGVTQTPRYLIKTRGQQVTLSCSPISGHRSVSWYQQTPGQGLQFLFEYFSETQRNKGNFPGRFSGRQFSNSRSEMNVSTLELGDSALYLCASSLTGPSDAKNIQYFGAGTRLSVL.

J is TRBJ2-7 and V is TRBV2; D may be TRBD2 (6 bases). V was shortened by 5 bases and J by 5 bases, with 10 bases between the two germline ends. The CDR3 consists of 12 residues. Germline CDR1 reads SNHLY; CDR2 reads FYNNEI. Written as DNA, the CDR3 is TGTGCCAGCAGTTGGGACTCGAACGAGCAGTACTTC. This sequence encodes CASSWDSNEQYF.

The chain links TRBV19 to TRBJ2-3, with D unresolved. The V end was cut by 11 bases, the J end by 4 bases, with 16 bases between. Germline assignment: CDR1 LNHDA and CDR2 SQIVND (reference sequence). The CDR3 has 13 residues. CDR3 amino acids: CACSGRMADTQYF. CDR3 DNA: TGTGCCTGCTCGGGTCGGATGGCAGATACGCAGTATTTT. Supplemented by reference TRBV19 and TRBJ2-3, the full variable domain reads DGGITQSPKYLFRKEGQNVTLSCEQNLNHDAMYWYRQDPGQGLRLIYYSQIVNDFQKGDIAEGYSVSREKKESFPLTVTSAQKNPTAFYLCACSGRMADTQYFGPGTRLTVL.

This clonotype occurred once. This chain uses TRBV6-1 with TRBJ1-1; 8 nucleotides agree with TRBD1. J lost 1 base, V lost 10 bases, and 14 bases had no gene match. This CDR3 spans 16 amino acids. The germline gives CDR1 MNHNS, CDR2 SASEGT. The CDR3 bases are TGTGCCACAGCATCGGCCGGTACAGGGGGGAACACTGAAGCTTTCTTT. Translating it yields CATASAGTGGNTEAFF.

The chain combines TRBV6-6 with TRBJ2-7; 7 nucleotides align to TRBD1. CDR1 and CDR2 from the germline V gene are MNHNY and SVGAGI (reference sequence). There are 13 residues in the CDR3. V lost 6 bases, J lost 3 bases, and 5 bases stayed unmatched. CDR3: CASRLGQNYEQYF. In nucleotides, the CDR3 is TGTGCCAGCAGATTGGGACAGAACTACGAGCAGTACTTC.

The chain couples TRBV3-1 to TRBJ2-3; 13 bases agree with TRBD2. The germline gives CDR1 LGHDT, CDR2 YNNKEL (reference sequence). This CDR3 contains 18 residues. Losses at the gene ends were 3 bases for V and 2 bases for J; bases not matched to a gene: 8. The CDR3: CASSHGKTSGGTTDTQYF. CDR3 bases: TGTGCCAGCAGCCACGGCAAGACTAGCGGGGGGACCACAGATACGCAGTATTTT.

This clonotype has a handful of counts. The chain links TRBV7-2 to TRBJ2-2; TRBD2 matches at 11 bases. There are 16 residues in the CDR3. Germline V lookup: CDR1 SGHTA, CDR2 FQGNSA. V was clipped by 4 bases and J by 5 bases; unmatched bases: 6. CDR3 amino acids: CASSSQLAGVTGELFF. CDR3 nucleotides: TGTGCCAGCAGCTCCCAACTAGCGGGAGTGACCGGGGAGCTGTTTTTT.

The chain links TRBV6-2 or TRBV6-3 to TRBJ1-1; D gene ambiguous. In germline, CDR1 is MNHEY, CDR2 SVGEGT. Trimming pared 9 bases from V and 1 base from J, leaving 12 bases between. This CDR3 has 13 residues. The DNA for the CDR3 is TGTGCCAGTCGGGAGATTGGGAACACTGAAGCTTTCTTT. Protein product: CASREIGNTEAFF.

In its sample, this clonotype was seen many times. The rearrangement links TRBV20-1 to TRBJ2-7; perhaps TRBD2 as D (6 bases). Trimming stripped 5 bases from V and 5 bases from J, with 19 bases between. Germline CDR1 and CDR2: DFQATT and SNEGSKA (reference sequence). The CDR3 totals 14 residues. CDR3 sequence (DNA): TGCAGTGCTTCTACCGGGACTTTGCCGCACGAGCAGTACTTC. This encodes CSASTGTLPHEQYF.

This clonotype was detected only a few times. This chain joins TRBV6-1 and TRBJ1-6, with a tentative D call TRBD1 (5 bases). Germline V gives CDR1 MNHNS, CDR2 SASEGT. Trimming stripped 6 bases from V and 3 bases from J, with 9 bases between. The length of the CDR3 is 14 residues. CDR3 in DNA: TGTGCCAGCAGAGATGACAGCTATAATTCACCCCTCCACTTT. This codes for CASRDDSYNSPLHF.

The chain couples TRBV12-3 or TRBV12-4 to TRBJ2-3; the match to TRBD2 covers 10 bases. The CDR3 extends over 18 amino acids. With V trimmed by 6 bases and J by 0 bases, 12 bases remained unmatched. CDR3: CASSSRIGLAASTDTQYF. In nucleotides, the CDR3 is TGTGCCAGCAGCAGCCGAATAGGACTAGCGGCTAGCACAGATACGCAGTATTTT.

This clonotype was seen a handful of times. The rearrangement joins TRBV15 to TRBJ2-7; D remains unclear. The V and J ends lost 4 bases and 3 bases respectively, with 13 bases between them. The germline V gene has CDR1 LNHNV and CDR2 YYDKDF (reference sequence). The CDR3 is 14 amino acids. The CDR3 nucleotides read TGTGCCACCAGCACCCCCAGGCAGAACTACGAGCAGTACTTC. It encodes CATSTPRQNYEQYF. Full variable domain (outside the CDR3, taken from reference TRBV15 and TRBJ2-7): DAMVIQNPRYQVTQFGKPVTLSCSQTLNHNVMYWYQQKSSQAPKLLFHYYDKDFNNEADTPDNFQSRRPNTSFCFLDIRSPGLGDTAMYLCATSTPRQNYEQYFGPGTRLTVT.

V is TRBV4-2 and J is TRBJ2-7; TRBD2 aligns across 9 bases. V gave up 4 bases and J gave up 6 bases; unmatched junction bases: 10. This CDR3 spans 15 amino acids. Germline CDR1 and CDR2: LGHNA and YNFKEQ. The CDR3 sequence: CASSPSIEREVEQYF. CDR3 nucleotide sequence: TGTGCCAGCAGCCCAAGTATCGAGCGGGAGGTCGAGCAGTACTTC.

A few counts support this clonotype. The V call is TRBV20-1, the J call TRBJ2-1, with a tentative D call TRBD2 (6 bases). This CDR3 comprises 14 residues. V was shortened by 2 bases and J by 5 bases, with 13 bases between the two germline ends. Germline V gives CDR1 DFQATT, CDR2 SNEGSKA (reference sequence). DNA of the CDR3: TGCAGTGCTAGAATAGCGGATACTAACAATGAGCAGTTCTTC. It specifies CSARIADTNNEQFF.

This clonotype was recorded at least ten times. The chain carries TRBV12-3 or TRBV12-4 and TRBJ2-7; 9 positions match TRBD2. This CDR3 has 14 residues. The V gene end was trimmed by 7 bases and the J gene end by 3 bases; junction bases not matched to a gene: 7. This chain's CDR3 is CASTHSGRRYEQYF. CDR3 nucleotide sequence: TGTGCCAGCACCCATAGCGGGAGACGCTACGAGCAGTACTTC.

This chain links TRBV6-4 with TRBJ2-3; 8 positions match TRBD2. This CDR3 contains 15 residues. Per germline, CDR1 MRHNA and CDR2 SNTAGT. V was pared by 6 bases and J by 0 bases, with 5 bases of the junction left unmatched. CDR3 DNA sequence: TGTGCCAGCAGGTTAGCGGGGTTTAGCACAGATACGCAGTATTTT. As protein: CASRLAGFSTDTQYF.